This T cell receptor beta chain was obtained from a study of glioma-infiltrating T cells after dendritic cell vaccination. Sample time point: after dendritic cell vaccination, including at tumor progression/relapse. Sequencing used immunoSEQ multiplex PCR; TCRdb keeps in-frame clones, though not all of them. The sample consists of approximately 48,000 clones, roughly 90% of them appearing once. The sequences come from blood, collected after dendritic cell vaccination. The receptor comes from a human donor with glioblastoma.

This CDR3 is CASSYPGTKARHEQFF. The CDR3 nucleotides read TGTGCCAGCAGTTACCCCGGGACTAAGGCCAGGCATGAGCAGTTCTTC. The chain joins TRBV6-7 to TRBJ2-1, with 7 bases that match TRBD2. Being an ORF, TRBV6-7 has a function that is uncertain. The length of the CDR3 is 16 residues. Trimming at V came to 2 bases and at J to 8 bases, leaving 12 bases not matched to a gene.